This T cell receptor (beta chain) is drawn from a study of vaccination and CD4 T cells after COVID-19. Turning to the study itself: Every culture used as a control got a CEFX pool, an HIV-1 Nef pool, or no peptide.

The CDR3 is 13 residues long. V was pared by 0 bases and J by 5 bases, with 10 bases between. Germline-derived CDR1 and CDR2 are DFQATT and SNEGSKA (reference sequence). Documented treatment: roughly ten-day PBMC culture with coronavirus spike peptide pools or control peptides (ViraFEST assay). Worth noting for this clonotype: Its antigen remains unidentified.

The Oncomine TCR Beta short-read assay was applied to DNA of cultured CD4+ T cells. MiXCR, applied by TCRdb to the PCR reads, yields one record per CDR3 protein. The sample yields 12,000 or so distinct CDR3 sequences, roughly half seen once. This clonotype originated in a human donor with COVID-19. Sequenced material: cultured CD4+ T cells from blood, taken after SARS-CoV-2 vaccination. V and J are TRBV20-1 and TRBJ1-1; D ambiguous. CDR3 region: CSARDVVVTEAFF. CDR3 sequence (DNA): TGCAGTGCTAGAGATGTGGTTGTTACTGAAGCTTTCTTT.